This T cell receptor beta chain was observed in a study of T cell responses to AZD1222 COVID-19 vaccine. General study findings and limits: Reports indicate that nearly half of spike-specific TCRs are directed at unmutated variant regions.

Clones were sequenced by immunoSEQ multiplex PCR, and TCRdb holds only the in-frame ones, with some missing. The sample shows 100,000 to 150,000 clones, approximately 90% of them seen only once. With respect to this clone: Its specificity is not known.

Trimming took 2 bases from V and 1 from J, leaving 11 bases between them. This CDR3 region has 15 residues. Germline V gene sequence: CDR1 SGHVS, CDR2 FQNEAQ. The TCR comes from an adult who received the AZD1222 COVID-19 vaccine. The V gene is TRBV7-8, the J gene TRBJ1-1; maybe TRBD1 (5 bases). Sample: peripheral blood, taken 28 days after the second AZD1222 dose. The CDR3 sequence: CASSLRGNQNTEAFF. CDR3 nucleotide sequence: TGTGCCAGCAGCTTACGGGGGAACCAGAACACTGAAGCTTTCTTT.